This T cell receptor (beta chain) was obtained from a study of OX40 agonist ivuxolimab in advanced cancers. For the study at large: Three dose-escalation patients had partial responses: one with hepatocellular carcinoma and two with cutaneous melanoma.

The method was immunoSEQ multiplex PCR; TCRdb's version includes in-frame clones alone and lacks a portion of them. The sample records tens of thousands of clones, more than 70% being singletons. The germline gives CDR1 SGHVS, CDR2 FNYEAQ. After removal of 5 bases from V and 3 bases from J, the junction contained 7 bases not matched to a gene. The CDR3 is made up of 14 amino acids. This material consisted of CD4+ or CD8+ T cells sorted from blood, taken in a trial of the OX40 agonist ivuxolimab. The clonotype comes from an adult with an advanced solid tumor such as melanoma, head and neck, liver or kidney cancer. The gene calls are TRBV7-6 and TRBJ2-7, with TRBD1 matching 7 bases. CDR3 sequence (DNA): TGTGCCAGCAGCCCCGGGGACAGCCTCTACGAGCAGTACTTC. Translation: CASSPGDSLYEQYF.